A selection of T cell receptor beta chains follows, all from one sample in a study of T cell responses to AZD1222 COVID-19 vaccine. Profiled with immunoSEQ multiplex PCR; TCRdb holds only in-frame clones, not every one. The sample yields about 130,000 clones, 75% to 90% seen once. The input for sequencing was peripheral blood, taken on day 0 of AZD1222 vaccination. The receptors derive from an adult in good health. The CDR3 runs from the conserved cysteine through the conserved F or W. Clone size is not always given. Where it is, it says once, few, many or a class for expanded clones.

J	size	length	V	CDR3
TRBJ2-7	few	13	TRBV6-5	CASTGTGMNEQYF
TRBJ2-3	few	12	TRBV7-9	CASSSNTDTQYF
TRBJ2-2	few	14	TRBV6-2/TRBV6-3	CASSYLTDTGELFF
TRBJ2-3	few	17	TRBV7-9	CASSPTEGTGLTDTQYF
TRBJ1-1	.	14	TRBV4-1	CASSQPQGNTEAFF
TRBJ1-1	.	15	TRBV6-5	CASSSRTDMNTEAFF
TRBJ2-7	.	15	TRBV9	CASSPGEAGTYEQYF
TRBJ2-4	.	16	TRBV5-4	CASSLALDGAKNIQYF
TRBJ1-6	.	15	TRBV5-1	CASSLDPGDNSPLHF
TRBJ1-6	.	17	TRBV30	CAWSARRDSYTNSPLHF
TRBJ2-7	few	15	TRBV4-2	CASSQGSGILYEQYF
TRBJ2-7	.	12	TRBV7-9	CASSLEGGTSDF
TRBJ1-1	.	13	TRBV6-5	CAGPTNMNTEAFF
TRBJ2-1	.	13	TRBV3-1/TRBV3-2	CASSQGVATEQFF
TRBJ1-5	.	15	TRBV28	CASSSGGSGNQPQHF
TRBJ2-7	.	16	TRBV10-2	CASSEFGQGQSYEQYF
TRBJ2-7	.	12	TRBV28	CASSFHVYEQYF
TRBJ1-5	.	15	TRBV6-5	CASSRTGGWQWPQHF
TRBJ1-2	.	15	TRBV5-6	CASSLPRGENYGYTF
TRBJ2-7	.	18	TRBV28	CASSFGSSWVHSSYEQYF
TRBJ1-1	.	14	TRBV19	CASSIGTGGASAFF
TRBJ1-5	.	15	TRBV6-5	CASSQWTISNQPQHF
TRBJ2-3	.	19	TRBV5-4	CASSLQRASGRLGTDTQYF
TRBJ2-1	.	12	TRBV6-5	CASWGQGMEQFF
TRBJ1-4	.	14	TRBV2	CASSQGQGWEKLFF
TRBJ1-4	.	14	TRBV6-5	CATSSSGGYEKLFF
TRBJ1-4	few	15	TRBV10-3	CAISGTGLGVEKLFF
TRBJ2-7	.	14	TRBV7-2	CASSPRALTYEQYF
TRBJ2-1	.	15	TRBV14	CASSSTSGRWNEQFF